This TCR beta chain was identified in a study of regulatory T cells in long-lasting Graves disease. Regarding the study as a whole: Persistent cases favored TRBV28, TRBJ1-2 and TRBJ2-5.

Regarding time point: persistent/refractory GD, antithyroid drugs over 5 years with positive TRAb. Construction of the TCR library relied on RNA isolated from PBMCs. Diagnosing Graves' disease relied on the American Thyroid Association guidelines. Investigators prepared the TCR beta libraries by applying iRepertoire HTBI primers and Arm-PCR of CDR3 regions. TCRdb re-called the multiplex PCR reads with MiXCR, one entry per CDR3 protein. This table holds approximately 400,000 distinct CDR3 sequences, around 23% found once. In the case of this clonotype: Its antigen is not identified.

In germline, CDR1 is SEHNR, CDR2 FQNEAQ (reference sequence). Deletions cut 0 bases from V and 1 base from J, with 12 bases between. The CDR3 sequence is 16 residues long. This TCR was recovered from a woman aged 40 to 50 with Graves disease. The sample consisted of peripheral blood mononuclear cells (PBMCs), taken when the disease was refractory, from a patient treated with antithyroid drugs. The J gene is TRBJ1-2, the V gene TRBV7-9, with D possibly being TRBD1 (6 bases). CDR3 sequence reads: CASSLAVAGDNYGYTF. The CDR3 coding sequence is TGTGCCAGCAGCTTAGCGGTGGCAGGGGATAACTATGGCTACACCTTC. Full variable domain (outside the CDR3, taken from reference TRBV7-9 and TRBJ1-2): DTGVSQNPRHKITKRGQNVTFRCDPISEHNRLYWYRQTLGQGPEFLTYFQNEAQLEKSRLLSDRFSAERPKGSFSTLEIQRTEQGDSAMYLCASSLAVAGDNYGYTFGSGTRLTVV.